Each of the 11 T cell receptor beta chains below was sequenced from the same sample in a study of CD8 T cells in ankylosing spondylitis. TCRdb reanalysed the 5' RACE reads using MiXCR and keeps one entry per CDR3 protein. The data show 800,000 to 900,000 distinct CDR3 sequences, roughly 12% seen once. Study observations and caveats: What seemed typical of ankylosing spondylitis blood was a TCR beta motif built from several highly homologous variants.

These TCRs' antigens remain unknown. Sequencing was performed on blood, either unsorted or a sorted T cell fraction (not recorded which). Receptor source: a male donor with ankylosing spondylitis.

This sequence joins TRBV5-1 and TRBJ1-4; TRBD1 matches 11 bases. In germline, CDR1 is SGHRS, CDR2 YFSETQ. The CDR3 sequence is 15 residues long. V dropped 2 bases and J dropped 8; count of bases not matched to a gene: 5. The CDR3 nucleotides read TGCGCCAGCAGCTTAGGACAGGGGGCTCGAGAAAAACTGTTTTTT. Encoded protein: CASSLGQGAREKLFF.

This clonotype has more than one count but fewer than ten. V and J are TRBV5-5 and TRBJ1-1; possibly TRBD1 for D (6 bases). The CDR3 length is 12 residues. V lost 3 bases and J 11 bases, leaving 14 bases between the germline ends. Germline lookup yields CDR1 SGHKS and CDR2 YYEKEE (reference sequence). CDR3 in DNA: TGTGCCAGCAGCTCTGACACAGGGAAGGCTTTCTTT. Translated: CASSSDTGKAFF.

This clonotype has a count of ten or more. The CDR3 protein is CASTRDSSGETQYF. DNA for the CDR3: TGTGCCAGCACCCGGGACTCCTCCGGGGAGACCCAGTACTTC. V is TRBV5-4 and J is TRBJ2-5; maybe TRBD2 (6 bases). This CDR3 is 14 amino acids long. Germline V gives CDR1 SGHNT, CDR2 YYREEE (reference sequence). V dropped 6 bases and J dropped 5 bases, with 17 bases sitting between them.

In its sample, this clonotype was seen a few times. As DNA, the CDR3 is TGCAGTGCCCCCCGGAGGGACGAGACCCAGTACTTC. Protein product: CSAPRRDETQYF. This chain links TRBV20-1 with TRBJ2-5; TRBD2 might be the D (6 bases). The CDR3 covers 12 residues. Trimming left V 6 bases short and J 5 bases short, with 13 bases between. Germline CDR1 and CDR2: DFQATT and SNEGSKA (reference sequence).

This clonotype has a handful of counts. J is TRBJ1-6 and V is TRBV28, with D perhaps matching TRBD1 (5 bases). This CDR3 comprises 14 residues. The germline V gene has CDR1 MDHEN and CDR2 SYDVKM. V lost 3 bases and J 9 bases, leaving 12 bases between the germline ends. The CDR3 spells CASSFGTRRSPLHF. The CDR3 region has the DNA TGTGCCAGCAGTTTTGGGACTAGACGTTCACCCCTCCACTTT.

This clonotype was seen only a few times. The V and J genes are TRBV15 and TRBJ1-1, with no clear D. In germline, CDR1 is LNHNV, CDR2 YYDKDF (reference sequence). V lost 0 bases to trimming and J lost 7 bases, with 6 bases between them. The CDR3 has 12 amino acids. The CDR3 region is CATSRDAGEAFF. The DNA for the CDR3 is TGTGCCACCAGCAGAGATGCGGGTGAAGCTTTCTTT.

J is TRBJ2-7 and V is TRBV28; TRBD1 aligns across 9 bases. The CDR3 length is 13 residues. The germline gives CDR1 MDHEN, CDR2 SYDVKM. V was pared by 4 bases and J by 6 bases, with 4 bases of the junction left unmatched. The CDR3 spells CASSSGQGTEQYF. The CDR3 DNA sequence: TGTGCCAGCAGTTCTGGACAGGGGACCGAGCAGTACTTC.

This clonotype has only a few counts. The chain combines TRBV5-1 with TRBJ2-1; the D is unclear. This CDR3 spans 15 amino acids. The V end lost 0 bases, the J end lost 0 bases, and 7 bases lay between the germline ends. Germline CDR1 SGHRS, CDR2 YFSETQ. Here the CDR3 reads CASSLGRVSYNEQFF. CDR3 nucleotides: TGCGCCAGCAGCTTGGGTCGAGTCTCCTACAATGAGCAGTTCTTC.

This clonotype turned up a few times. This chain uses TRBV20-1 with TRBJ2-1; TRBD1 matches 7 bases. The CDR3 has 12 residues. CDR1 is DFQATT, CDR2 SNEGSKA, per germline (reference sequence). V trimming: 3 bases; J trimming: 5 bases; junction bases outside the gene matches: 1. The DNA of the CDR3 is TGCAGTGCTAGGGGACAGCACAATGAGCAGTTCTTC. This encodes CSARGQHNEQFF.

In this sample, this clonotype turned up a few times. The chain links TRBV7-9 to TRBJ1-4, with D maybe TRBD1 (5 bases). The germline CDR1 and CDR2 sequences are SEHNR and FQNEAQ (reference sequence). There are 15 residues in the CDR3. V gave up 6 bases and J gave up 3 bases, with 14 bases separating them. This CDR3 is CASSSWRGANEKLFF. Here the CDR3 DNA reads TGTGCCAGCAGTTCCTGGAGGGGAGCTAATGAAAAACTGTTTTTT.

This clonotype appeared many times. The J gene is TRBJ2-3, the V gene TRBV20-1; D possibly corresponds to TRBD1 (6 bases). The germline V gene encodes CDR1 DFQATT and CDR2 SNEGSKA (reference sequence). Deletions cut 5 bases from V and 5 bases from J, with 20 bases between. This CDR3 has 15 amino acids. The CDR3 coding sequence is TGCAGTGCTGGAATCCGAGCAGGGGACGGAGATACGCAGTATTTT. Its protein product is CSAGIRAGDGDTQYF.